This T cell receptor (beta chain) emerged from a study of OX40 agonist ivuxolimab in advanced cancers. The overall study: Those enrolled were roughly 80% male, with a mean age of around 60 years and ages from roughly 20 to 85.

The CDR3 totals 14 residues. Germline V lookup: CDR1 MDHEN, CDR2 SYDVKM. V was clipped by 5 bases and J by 5 bases; unmatched bases: 3. Clones were sequenced by immunoSEQ multiplex PCR, and TCRdb holds only the in-frame ones, with some missing. The sample comprises tens of thousands of clones, approximately 78% of which are singletons, and roughly 0.4% rests with the top ten. The sequence was obtained from an adult with an advanced solid tumor such as melanoma, head and neck, liver or kidney cancer. The chain couples TRBV28 to TRBJ1-5; 10 nucleotides line up with TRBD1. The sample here was CD4+ or CD8+ T cells sorted from blood, taken in a trial of the OX40 agonist ivuxolimab. The CDR3 region is CASSPDRGDQPQHF. CDR3 DNA: TGTGCCAGCAGTCCGGACAGGGGGGATCAGCCCCAGCATTTT.